This T cell receptor beta chain was recovered during a study of radiotherapy plus CTLA-4 blockade in lung cancer. Study findings and constraints: Following radiotherapy plus ipilimumab, tumor-derived TCR clones expanded in the blood.

In the case of this clone: As yet, its antigen is unknown.

TCRdb's table, derived via immunoSEQ multiplex PCR, lists solely in-frame clones and lacks some. This sample has about 38,000 clones, with 70% to 85% found just once. This CDR3 comprises 14 residues. Trimming left V 6 bases short and J 2 bases short, with 13 bases between. Germline assignment: CDR1 MNHNS and CDR2 SASEGT. The receptor was derived from a human donor with non-small cell lung cancer who had stable disease on radiotherapy plus ipilimumab. The chain links TRBV6-1 to TRBJ1-2; D is undetermined. This material consisted of peripheral blood, taken from a patient treated with radiotherapy plus ipilimumab. The CDR3 region has the DNA TGTGCCAGCAGCGTCGAATTAGTAAACTATGGCTACACCTTC. Protein: CASSVELVNYGYTF.